Below are 13 T cell receptor beta chains sequenced from a single sample in a study of T-cell reconstitution after alpha-beta-depleted transplantation in children. It was with unique molecular identifiers that the TCRbeta library was prepared. TCRdb independently ran MiXCR on the PCR reads; one entry per CDR3 protein. This table holds roughly 250,000 distinct CDR3 sequences, roughly 8.2% found once. The sequences come from PBMCs, mostly from graft donor cells, collected 180 days after TCRalphabeta/CD19-depleted stem cell transplant. All receptors derive from a male patient between 5 and 17 years old who had a stem cell transplant for acute lymphoblastic leukemia, so the T cells may come from the graft donor.

Note on this clonotype: A read error may be the cause here, since a much bigger clone is one base away. The V call is TRBV25-1, the J call TRBJ2-7; 8 nucleotides line up with TRBD1. Trimming removed 8 bases from V and 5 bases from J; junction bases left unmatched: 14. Germline lookup yields CDR1 MGHDK and CDR2 SYGVNS. This CDR3 comprises 15 residues. The CDR3 reads CASGPWTGSLNEQYF. In DNA form, the CDR3 reads TGTGCCAGCGGTCCCTGGACAGGGTCGTTGAACGAGCAGTACTTC.

The table lists this clonotype with many counts. The V call is TRBV11-2, the J call TRBJ1-6; D remains ambiguous. CDR3 size: 15 residues. Germline CDR1 SGHAT, CDR2 FQNNGV. Trimming removed 3 bases at V and 0 bases at J, with 6 bases between. CDR3 amino acids: CASSFASSYNSPLHF. The CDR3 bases are TGTGCCAGCAGCTTCGCGAGCTCCTATAATTCACCCCTCCACTTT.

As for this clonotype: A much more abundant neighbour one base away suggests this may be a read error. The chain links TRBV12-3 or TRBV12-4 to TRBJ2-4; no clear D. This CDR3 region has 11 residues. V lost 5 bases and J lost 8, with 7 bases in between. In DNA form, the CDR3 reads TGTGCCAGCAGTGTGTCGCACATTCAGTACTTC. The encoded protein is CASSVSHIQYF.

In its sample, this clonotype was seen many times. This chain uses TRBV19 with TRBJ2-1; possible D gene TRBD1, 6 bases. The CDR3 totals 15 residues. The V end lost 6 bases, the J end lost 3 bases, and 15 bases lay between the germline ends. Germline V gene sequence: CDR1 LNHDA, CDR2 SQIVND (reference sequence). The CDR3 DNA follows: TGTGCCAGTAGCCGAGTGGACAGCTTCTACAATGAGCAGTTCTTC. This codes for CASSRVDSFYNEQFF.

The table lists this clonotype with many counts. J is TRBJ2-3 and V is TRBV20-1, with D perhaps TRBD1 (5 bases). V was shortened by 4 bases and J by 12 bases, with 11 bases between the two germline ends. CDR3 length: 10 amino acids. The germline CDR1 and CDR2 sequences are DFQATT and SNEGSKA (reference sequence). CDR3 loop: CSAKGRVQYF. Written as DNA, the CDR3 is TGCAGTGCTAAGGGCAGGGTTCAGTATTTT.

The chain uses TRBV7-9 and TRBJ2-7; D is possibly TRBD2 (7 bases). V gave up 2 bases and J gave up 2 bases, with 10 bases separating them. The germline gives CDR1 SEHNR, CDR2 FQNEAQ (reference sequence). The CDR3 consists of 14 residues. CDR3 DNA: TGTGCCAGCAGCTTACAGGGGACTACCTACGAGCAGTACTTC. Translated: CASSLQGTTYEQYF.

This clonotype was counted many times. The chain uses TRBV15 and TRBJ2-7; possibly TRBD2 for D (6 bases). The CDR3 loop spans 12 amino acids. CDR1 is LNHNV and CDR2 is YYDKDF in the germline V gene (reference sequence). V lost 0 bases and J lost 11, with 11 bases in between. The CDR3 here is CATSRDLGRKYF. The DNA for the CDR3 is TGTGCCACCAGCAGAGATCTGGGGAGGAAGTACTTC.

This clonotype has a count of ten or more. This rearrangement joins TRBV5-1 to TRBJ2-5; TRBD2 agrees at 11 bases. Germline CDR1 is SGHRS and CDR2 is YFSETQ. The V and J ends lost 4 bases and 4 bases, in that order; junction bases with no gene match: 0. The CDR3 is 13 residues long. The CDR3 protein is CASSGTSGETQYF. CDR3 in DNA: TGCGCCAGCAGCGGGACTAGCGGAGAGACCCAGTACTTC.

This clonotype was seen at least ten times. The chain carries TRBV15 and TRBJ1-4, with D unresolved. Trimming cost V 0 bases and J 5 bases, with 10 bases left between them. The CDR3 runs to 15 residues. Germline assignment: CDR1 LNHNV and CDR2 YYDKDF (reference sequence). Written as DNA, the CDR3 is TGTGCCACCAGCAGAGATTGGGAGCCCAATGAAAAACTGTTTTTT. Its protein product is CATSRDWEPNEKLFF.

This clonotype was seen ten or more times. The V gene is TRBV20-1, the J gene TRBJ2-2, with unresolved D. The CDR3 has 16 residues. V was cut by 2 bases and J by 1 base, with 14 bases left in between. The germline CDR1 and CDR2 sequences are DFQATT and SNEGSKA (reference sequence). The CDR3 reads CSARNRAERNTGELFF. The DNA for the CDR3 is TGCAGTGCTAGAAATAGGGCGGAGAGGAACACCGGGGAGCTGTTTTTT.

The table lists this clonotype with many counts. The chain carries TRBV6-5 and TRBJ2-7; 7 nucleotides match TRBD2. The J segment lost 2 bases and the V segment lost 0 bases, leaving 7 bases of the junction unmatched. CDR1 and CDR2 from the germline V gene are MNHEY and SVGAGI. The CDR3 loop spans 16 amino acids. CDR3 sequence (DNA): TGTGCCAGCAGTTACTCCGCCGCTAGCGGTGCCTACGAGCAGTACTTC. The encoded protein is CASSYSAASGAYEQYF.

The CDR3 region is CASSRDRGRPQHF. The CDR3 nucleotides are TGTGCCAGCAGCCGGGACAGGGGGCGACCCCAGCATTTT. The V gene is TRBV3-1, the J gene TRBJ1-5; TRBD1 agrees at 12 bases. Per the germline V gene, CDR1 is LGHDT and CDR2 is YNNKEL (reference sequence). CDR3 length equals 13 residues. V lost 4 bases to trimming and J lost 10 bases; unmatched junction nucleotides: 2.

This clonotype was picked up many times. The V call is TRBV28, the J call TRBJ2-7; perhaps TRBD2 as D (6 bases). Per germline, CDR1 MDHEN and CDR2 SYDVKM. The V end lost 6 bases, the J end lost 0 bases, and 9 bases lay between the germline ends. The CDR3 is made up of 13 amino acids. The CDR3 DNA is TGTGCCAGCAGACGGGGGAACTCCTACGAGCAGTACTTC. Protein: CASRRGNSYEQYF.